This T cell receptor beta chain derives from a study of glioma-infiltrating T cells after dendritic cell vaccination. Study information: Autologous tumor lysate was loaded overnight onto monocyte-derived dendritic cells grown seven days with IL-4 and GM-CSF.

The PCR used 60 V beta and 13 J beta primers. Some clones are missing from TCRdb's copy, which holds only in-frame ones; the method was immunoSEQ multiplex PCR. The sample consists of some 100,000 clones, 70% to 80% of them appearing once. PBMC sampling occurred before vaccination, two weeks after the third dose, and at progression. Germline V gene data show CDR1 as KGHSH and CDR2 as LQKENI. This CDR3 has 15 residues. Trimming removed 3 bases from V and 8 bases from J, with 14 bases in between. Sample: blood, taken before dendritic cell vaccination. The chain employs TRBV18 and TRBJ1-6, with D perhaps TRBD1 (6 bases). The receptor's source is a human donor with glioblastoma. The CDR3 spells CASSPAMDSYSPLHF. For the CDR3, the DNA is TGTGCCAGCTCACCGGCTATGGACAGTTATTCACCCCTCCACTTT.